The following is a T cell receptor beta chain sequence with its context. This may arise from a read error, as a much more abundant clone is one base away. Time point specified: patch test 2, 6 weeks after DPC sensitization. The treatment here: therapeutic diphenylcyclopropenone sensitization with weekly scalp DPC. Blood sampling preceded each patch test application. This sample is drawn from a study of human T cells and chemical hapten exposure. V shed 5 bases and J shed 8 bases, with 18 bases lying between them. This CDR3 is 14 amino acids long. In TCRdb, the RACE reads were re-called with MiXCR into one record per CDR3 protein. The repertoire includes around 80,000 distinct CDR3 sequences, 6% to 8.5% of them detected once, and 1% to 1.5% sits in the top ten.

The specimen was whole blood, collected in connection with sensitization to the hapten diphenylcyclopropenone (DPC). The gene calls are TRBV12-3 or TRBV12-4 and TRBJ1-1, with TRBD1 as a possible D gene (6 bases). The source of this sequence is a woman aged 25 to 39 with alopecia areata. Some clones in this sample may be carry-over from other donors' samples. As DNA, the CDR3 is TGTGCCAGCAGTACTGTCGTAGCCGGGACAGAAGCTTTCTTT. It codes for CASSTVVAGTEAFF.